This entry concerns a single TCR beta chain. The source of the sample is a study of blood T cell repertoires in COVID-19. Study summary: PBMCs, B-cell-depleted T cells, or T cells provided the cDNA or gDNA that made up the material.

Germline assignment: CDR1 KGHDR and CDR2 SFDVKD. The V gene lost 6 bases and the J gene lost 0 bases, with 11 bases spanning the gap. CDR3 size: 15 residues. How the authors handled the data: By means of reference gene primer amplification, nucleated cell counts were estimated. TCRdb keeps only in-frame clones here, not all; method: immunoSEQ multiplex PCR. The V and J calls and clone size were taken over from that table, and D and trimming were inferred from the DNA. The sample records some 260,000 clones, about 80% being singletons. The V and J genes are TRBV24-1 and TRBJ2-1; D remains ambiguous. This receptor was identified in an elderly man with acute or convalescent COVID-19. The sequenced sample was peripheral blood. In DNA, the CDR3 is TGTGCCACCAGTACCCAACGCGGCTCCTACAATGAGCAGTTCTTC. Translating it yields CATSTQRGSYNEQFF.